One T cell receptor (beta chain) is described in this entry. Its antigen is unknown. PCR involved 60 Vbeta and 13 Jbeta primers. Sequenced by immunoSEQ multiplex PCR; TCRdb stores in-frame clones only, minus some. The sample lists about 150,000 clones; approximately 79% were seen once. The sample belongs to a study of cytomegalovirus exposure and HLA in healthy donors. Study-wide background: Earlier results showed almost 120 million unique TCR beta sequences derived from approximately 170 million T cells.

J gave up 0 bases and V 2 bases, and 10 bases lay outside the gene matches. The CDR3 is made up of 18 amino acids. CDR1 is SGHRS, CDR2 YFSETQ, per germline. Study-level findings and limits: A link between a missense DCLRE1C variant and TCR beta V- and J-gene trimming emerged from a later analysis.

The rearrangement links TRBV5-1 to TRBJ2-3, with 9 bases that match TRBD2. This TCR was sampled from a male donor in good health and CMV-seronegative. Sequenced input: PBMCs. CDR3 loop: CASSFIESGGKSTDTQYF. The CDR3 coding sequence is TGCGCCAGCAGCTTTATCGAGAGCGGGGGGAAGAGCACAGATACGCAGTATTTT.